The 19 T cell receptor beta chains below were found in one sample sequenced in a study of post-analysis software for immune sequencing data. General study results and limits: The five TRBV segments detected at higher frequency in patients than in controls included TRBV5-6, TRBV5-1 and TRBV20-1.

TCR beta cDNA libraries included unique molecular identifiers. In TCRdb, the PCR reads were re-called with MiXCR into one record per CDR3 protein. The repertoire consists of roughly 570,000 distinct CDR3 sequences, with under 40% occurring once and the leading ten covering 4.5% to 7.5%. No cognate antigen is known for these TCRs. What was sequenced was blood. The receptors here all came from a girl under 18 with multiple sclerosis.

The V gene is TRBV4-1, the J gene TRBJ1-5, with 8 bases identical to TRBD1. Per germline, CDR1 MGHRA and CDR2 YSYEKL. The length of the CDR3 is 16 residues. V was pared by 1 base and J by 5 bases, with 7 bases of the junction left unmatched. CDR3 sequence reads: CASSQVTGQADQPQHF. Written as DNA, the CDR3 is TGCGCCAGCAGCCAAGTGACGGGACAGGCCGATCAGCCCCAGCATTTT.

The rearrangement uses TRBV10-1 and TRBJ2-1, with 9 positions matching TRBD2. The CDR3 totals 13 residues. The germline gives CDR1 WNHNN, CDR2 SYGVQD (reference sequence). V gave up 6 bases and J gave up 5 bases; unmatched junction bases: 2. The CDR3 DNA reads as TGCGCCAGCAGGGCTAGCGGGGACAATGAGCAGTTCTTC. Translating it yields CASRASGDNEQFF.

The DNA of the CDR3 is TGTGCCAGCAGTTACTCGGGATCAGGGGTGGGTGAAAAACTGTTTTTT. It encodes CASSYSGSGVGEKLFF. The chain couples TRBV6-5 to TRBJ1-4; D is possibly TRBD1 (6 bases). The V end was cut by 0 bases, the J end by 7 bases, with 15 bases between. The CDR3 spans 16 residues. The germline V gene encodes CDR1 MNHEY and CDR2 SVGAGI.

As concerns this clonotype: At one end the junction does not follow the germline gene, possibly because of a read error. The chain links TRBV7-7 to TRBJ2-4, with D unclear. TRBJ2-7 explains the end of the DNA better; the J call may be wrong. The CDR3 runs to 13 residues. The germline CDR1 and CDR2 sequences are SSHAT and FNYEAQ (reference sequence). CDR3 DNA: TGTGCTAGCAGCTTGACCGACATCTCCGAGCAGTACTTC. As protein: CASSLTDISEQYF.

The J gene is TRBJ1-1, the V gene TRBV4-1; D unclear. V was shortened by 4 bases and J by 0 bases, with 6 bases between the two germline ends. The CDR3 sequence is 13 residues long. Germline loops: CDR1 MGHRA, CDR2 YSYEKL. DNA of the CDR3: TGCGCCAGCAGCCCTCATTTGAACACTGAAGCTTTCTTT. Amino acids: CASSPHLNTEAFF.

This clonotype was recorded a few times. The chain couples TRBV5-1 to TRBJ2-3; no clear D gene. Trimming removed 4 bases from V and 2 bases from J, with 14 bases in between. CDR1 is SGHRS, CDR2 YFSETQ, per germline. The CDR3 contains 15 residues. The DNA of the CDR3 is TGCGCCAGCAGCCCTTTACGGCCCCCCACAGATACGCAGTATTTT. Translated: CASSPLRPPTDTQYF.

This clonotype has more than one count but fewer than ten. The gene calls are TRBV6-5 and TRBJ1-6; D is unresolved. The germline V gene has CDR1 MNHEY and CDR2 SVGAGI. The CDR3 totals 13 residues. V lost 6 bases and J lost 5, with 8 bases in between. CDR3 sequence reads: CASRDGDNSPLHF. CDR3 bases: TGTGCCAGCAGAGACGGGGATAATTCACCCCTCCACTTT.

The genes are TRBV7-9 and TRBJ1-5; tentatively, D is TRBD1 (5 bases). The germline V gene encodes CDR1 SEHNR and CDR2 FQNEAQ (reference sequence). V lost 5 bases to trimming and J lost 4 bases, with 21 bases between them. This CDR3 spans 17 amino acids. The chain's CDR3 is CASSPSNTGTENQPQHF. For the CDR3, the DNA is TGTGCCAGCAGCCCCAGCAACACCGGGACCGAGAATCAGCCCCAGCATTTT.

In this sample, this clonotype turned up many times. The chain combines TRBV20-1 with TRBJ2-7; D not certain. This CDR3 spans 10 amino acids. From germline, CDR1 is DFQATT and CDR2 SNEGSKA (reference sequence). Trimming pared 7 bases from V and 5 bases from J, leaving 9 bases between. The CDR3 here is CSVYSHEQYF. DNA for the CDR3: TGCAGTGTTTACAGCCACGAGCAGTACTTC.

J is TRBJ1-2 and V is TRBV2; a possible D gene is TRBD1 (6 bases). V was pared by 8 bases and J by 4 bases, with 14 bases between. The CDR3 has 13 residues. Germline CDR1 and CDR2: SNHLY and FYNNEI. CDR3 sequence (DNA): TGTGCCAGCTTTAGCCCAGGGGCCTATGGCTACACCTTC. It codes for CASFSPGAYGYTF.

This clonotype showed up just once. The V gene is TRBV12-3 or TRBV12-4, the J gene TRBJ2-5; TRBD2 matches 11 bases. The CDR3 runs to 13 residues. Unmatched junction bases numbered 6, after V lost 5 bases and J lost 10 bases. The CDR3 region has the DNA TGTGCCAGCAGTGTCGGGACTAGCGGAGGCCAGTACTTC. This gives the protein CASSVGTSGGQYF.

The chain is built from TRBV5-5 and TRBJ2-1, with a weak D call TRBD2 (6 bases). Per germline, CDR1 SGHKS and CDR2 YYEKEE (reference sequence). V was cut by 4 bases and J by 2 bases, with 22 bases left in between. This CDR3 has 18 amino acids. DNA for the CDR3: TGTGCCAGCAGCCCCGGATCTAGGCTAGCGCTTACCTACAATGAGCAGTTCTTC. Encoded protein: CASSPGSRLALTYNEQFF.

The table lists this clonotype with a few counts. The chain combines TRBV14 with TRBJ2-3, with D uncertain. The CDR3 runs 13 residues. Trimming stripped 4 bases from V and 4 bases from J, with 9 bases between. In germline, CDR1 is SGHDN, CDR2 FVKESK. CDR3 in amino acids: CASSRPGPDTQYF. The CDR3 region has the DNA TGTGCCAGCAGCCGCCCCGGGCCAGATACGCAGTATTTT. Full variable domain (rest looked up from reference TRBV14 and TRBJ2-3): EAGVTQFPSHSVIEKGQTVTLRCDPISGHDNLYWYRRVMGKEIKFLLHFVKESKQDESGMPNNRFLAERTGGTYSTLKVQPAELEDSGVYFCASSRPGPDTQYFGPGTRLTVL.

This clonotype was picked up a small number of times. The genes are TRBV27 and TRBJ2-1, with unresolved D. This CDR3 is 15 amino acids long. Trimming left V 4 bases short and J 8 bases short, with 18 bases between. Germline V gene data show CDR1 as MNHEY and CDR2 as SMNVEV (reference sequence). The CDR3 DNA follows: TGTGCCAGCAGTTCCATTCTATTCTTCGGCGATGAGCAGTTCTTC. Translating gives CASSSILFFGDEQFF.

In this sample, this clonotype turned up a few times. V usage is TRBV24-1 and J usage is TRBJ2-1; 7 bases fit TRBD2. CDR3 length: 15 amino acids. CDR1 and CDR2 from the germline V gene are KGHDR and SFDVKD. With V trimmed by 7 bases and J by 0 bases, 5 bases remained unmatched. The CDR3 coding sequence is TGTGCCACCAGCCCTCCGGGGGGCTCCTACAATGAGCAGTTCTTC. Amino acids: CATSPPGGSYNEQFF.

The chain is built from TRBV20-1 and TRBJ2-1; possibly TRBD2 for D (6 bases). The CDR3 has 17 residues. Trimming left V 6 bases short and J 4 bases short, with 25 bases between. From germline, CDR1 is DFQATT and CDR2 SNEGSKA (reference sequence). Here the CDR3 DNA reads TGCAGTGCGCTCCGGGAGCGGACGGAGAGCCTATACAATGAGCAGTTCTTC. Translating gives CSALRERTESLYNEQFF.

The DNA of the CDR3 is TGTGCCAGCAGAGCTGATCCAGGGGCAGAAGAGACCCAGTACTTC. Amino acids: CASRADPGAEETQYF. This chain uses TRBV5-5 with TRBJ2-5, with D tentatively TRBD1 (6 bases). The CDR3 runs 15 residues. Germline assignment: CDR1 SGHKS and CDR2 YYEKEE (reference sequence). Trimming shortened V by 5 bases and J by 3 bases, and 17 bases separated the two germline ends.

The CDR3 spells CASGFSPQGPLYF. CDR3 DNA sequence: TGTGCCAGCGGATTCTCCCCACAAGGTCCCCTATATTTT. The gene calls are TRBV7-6 and TRBJ1-3, with D unclear. The ends were cut back, 8 bases at V and 14 bases at J, with 22 bases in the middle. The V gene's germline CDR1 is SGHVS and CDR2 FNYEAQ. The CDR3 is 13 residues long.

V usage is TRBV20-1 and J usage is TRBJ1-2, with 11 positions matching TRBD1. This CDR3 contains 16 residues. Germline CDR1 is DFQATT and CDR2 is SNEGSKA (reference sequence). After removal of 3 bases from V and 4 bases from J, the junction contained 10 bases not matched to a gene. Written as DNA, the CDR3 is TGCAGTGCTAGTTCCGGGACAGGGGGGGCTAGCTATGGCTACACCTTC. It specifies CSASSGTGGASYGYTF.